This TCR beta chain was profiled in a study of shared clonotypes between healthy human individuals. Cells designated naive CD8 were CD45RO-negative and were positively selected for CCR7, with terminally differentiated effector memory CD45RA+ cells excluded. Profiled with immunoSEQ multiplex PCR; TCRdb holds only in-frame clones, not every one. The repertoire holds 450,000 to 700,000 clones, with roughly 96% as singletons. The CDR3 extends over 17 amino acids. After removal of 3 bases from V and 7 bases from J, the junction contained 13 bases not matched to a gene. CDR1 and CDR2 (germline): MDHEN, SYDVKM.

This clonotype was sampled from a woman aged 25 to 39 in good health. V and J are TRBV28 and TRBJ2-7, with 12 nucleotides matching TRBD1. The sequenced material came from naive CD8+ T cells sorted from blood. The DNA of the CDR3 is TGTGCCAGCAGTTTTCCACTCGGGACAGGGGGCCCGGGTGAGCAGTACTTC. Translation gives CASSFPLGTGGPGEQYF.